These 11 T cell receptor beta chains share one sample of origin, sequenced in a study of shared T cell receptors in the human thymus. Generated by immunoSEQ multiplex PCR, the TCRdb table keeps only in-frame clones and is missing some. The data show more than 550,000 clones, 70% to 90% seen once. Separately, the same data were catalogued under a study of human thymus T cells.

Sequenced: thymocytes. These TCRs come from a boy younger than two with a congenital heart defect.

The rearrangement links TRBV10-3 to TRBJ2-1, with 9 bases matching TRBD1. CDR1 and CDR2 (germline): ENHRY, SYGVKD. J lost 4 bases, V lost 7 bases, and 5 bases had no gene match. The CDR3 extends over 14 amino acids. In DNA form, the CDR3 reads TGTGCCATCAAGGATGGGACAGGGTACAATGAGCAGTTCTTC. It translates to CAIKDGTGYNEQFF.

This clone was counted a single time. The chain carries TRBV15 and TRBJ2-7; 7 bases are shared with TRBD1. Germline V gene sequence: CDR1 LNHNV, CDR2 YYDKDF (reference sequence). V shed 0 bases and J 0 bases; nucleotides not matched to a gene: 8. CDR3 length: 17 amino acids. As DNA, the CDR3 is TGTGCCACCAGCAGAGAATATGGACAGGCGAGCTCCTACGAGCAGTACTTC. Translation: CATSREYGQASSYEQYF.

Only a few counts were recorded for this clone. The gene calls are TRBV28 and TRBJ1-5; 7 bases fit TRBD1. After removal of 8 bases from V and 0 bases from J, the junction contained 10 bases not matched to a gene. From germline, CDR1 is MDHEN and CDR2 SYDVKM. The CDR3 loop spans 16 amino acids. This chain's CDR3 is CASQTGDLYSNQPQHF. CDR3 DNA: TGTGCCAGCCAAACAGGGGACCTTTATAGCAATCAGCCCCAGCATTTT. The whole variable domain, filled in from reference TRBV28 and TRBJ1-5, reads DVKVTQSSRYLVKRTGEKVFLECVQDMDHENMFWYRQDPGLGLRLIYFSYDVKMKEKGDIPEGYSVSREKKERFSLILESASTNQTSMYLCASQTGDLYSNQPQHFGDGTRLSIL.

This clone was found once. The chain employs TRBV2 and TRBJ2-1; D gene uncertain. The V gene lost 7 bases and the J gene lost 5 bases, with 15 bases spanning the gap. Germline V gene sequence: CDR1 SNHLY, CDR2 FYNNEI. This CDR3 is built from 14 residues. For the CDR3, the DNA is TGTGCCAGCAATCAGCGTCCTCCTCACAATGAGCAGTTCTTC. Translating it yields CASNQRPPHNEQFF.

J is TRBJ2-7 and V is TRBV5-1; 14 bases are a match to TRBD2. The CDR3 is 18 amino acids. V lost 0 bases and J lost 9; bases outside the gene matches: 14. Germline-derived CDR1 and CDR2 are SGHRS and YFSETQ. CDR3 bases: TGCGCCAGCAGCTTGGCCGGGACTAGCGGGAGTAGGGCGGACGGGCAGTACTTC. Translating gives CASSLAGTSGSRADGQYF.

The rearrangement links TRBV30 to TRBJ1-5, with 7 bases fitting TRBD1. The length of the CDR3 is 15 residues. Germline CDR1 GTSNPN, CDR2 SVGIG (reference sequence). With 0 bases clipped from V and 3 bases from J, the junction kept 5 bases outside the gene matches. CDR3 in DNA: TGTGCCTGGAGTGTTTCTGGGACAGCCAATCAGCCCCAGCATTTT. It codes for CAWSVSGTANQPQHF.

The count of this clone is one. The rearrangement links TRBV5-1 to TRBJ1-1, with 11 bases lining up with TRBD1. This CDR3 is 14 amino acids long. CDR1 is SGHRS, CDR2 YFSETQ, per germline. The V and J ends lost 3 bases and 6 bases, in that order; junction bases with no gene match: 4. CDR3 region: CASSSDRGHPEAFF. The CDR3 DNA follows: TGCGCCAGCAGCTCGGACAGGGGGCATCCTGAAGCTTTCTTT.

The J gene is TRBJ2-2, the V gene TRBV18, with D perhaps TRBD2 (6 bases). Germline values: CDR1 KGHSH, CDR2 LQKENI. This CDR3 has 14 residues. V was clipped by 3 bases and J by 3 bases, with 8 bases between them. The CDR3 DNA sequence: TGTGCCAGCTCACCGGGGGGAGACACCGGGGAGCTGTTTTTT. Its protein is CASSPGGDTGELFF.

The CDR3 DNA is TGTGCCTGGAGTGTGGGACAGGGGGACACTGAAGCTTTCTTT. This sequence encodes CAWSVGQGDTEAFF. This sequence joins TRBV30 and TRBJ1-1; TRBD1 aligns across 11 bases. The CDR3 extends over 14 amino acids. V lost 0 bases and J lost 3; bases outside the gene matches: 0. CDR1 GTSNPN and CDR2 SVGIG come from the germline V gene (reference sequence).

V is TRBV4-3 and J is TRBJ1-1, with 7 bases that match TRBD1. Unmatched junction bases numbered 10, after V lost 0 bases and J lost 3 bases. The CDR3 extends over 17 amino acids. The germline gives CDR1 LGHNA, CDR2 YSLEER. In DNA, the CDR3 is TGCGCCAGCAGCCAAGAAAAGACAGGGCGAGGTGACACTGAAGCTTTCTTT. This encodes CASSQEKTGRGDTEAFF.

The V and J genes are TRBV29-1 and TRBJ2-7; 9 nucleotides line up with TRBD2. The germline V gene has CDR1 SQVTM and CDR2 ANQGSEA. J lost 3 bases, V lost 6 bases, and 15 bases had no gene match. The CDR3 is made up of 16 amino acids. The chain's CDR3 is CSVLAGGRGEYYEQYF. DNA for the CDR3: TGCAGCGTGTTGGCGGGGGGGCGGGGGGAATACTACGAGCAGTACTTC.